A selection of T cell receptor beta chains follows, all from one sample in a study of blood T cell repertoires in COVID-19. The method was immunoSEQ multiplex PCR; TCRdb's version includes in-frame clones alone and lacks a portion of them. Among roughly 85,000 clones listed, more than 80% were seen once. The sequenced sample consisted of peripheral blood. These receptors originate from a man in his fifties or sixties with active or convalescent COVID-19. Both conserved end residues are part of each CDR3. Each record gives: V gene, clone size, J gene, D gene, CDR3 protein, CDR3 DNA. D genes are given only for firm matches. Part of the rows lack a size; the others show once, few, many or a class for expanded clones.

v_gene: TRBV30
abundance: once
j_gene: TRBJ1-6
d_gene: -
CDR3aa: CAWSVRGSSYNSPLHF
CDR3nt: TGTGCCTGGAGTGTACGGGGGAGCTCCTATAATTCACCCCTCCACTTT

v_gene: TRBV28
abundance: -
j_gene: TRBJ2-1
d_gene: TRBD1
CDR3aa: CASSKSQGQGSYNEQFF
CDR3nt: TGTGCCAGCAGTAAGTCGCAGGGACAGGGGTCCTACAATGAGCAGTTCTTC

v_gene: TRBV30
abundance: -
j_gene: TRBJ2-4
d_gene: TRBD1
CDR3aa: CAWSGTGGEGKNIQYF
CDR3nt: TGTGCCTGGAGTGGGACAGGGGGCGAGGGCAAAAACATTCAGTACTTC

v_gene: TRBV6-6
abundance: -
j_gene: TRBJ2-5
d_gene: -
CDR3aa: CASSYVGPETQYF
CDR3nt: TGTGCCAGCAGTTACGTGGGGCCCGAGACCCAGTACTTC

v_gene: TRBV5-6
abundance: -
j_gene: TRBJ1-2
d_gene: -
CDR3aa: CASIPTGSYGYTF
CDR3nt: TGTGCCAGCATCCCAACAGGTTCCTATGGCTACACCTTC

v_gene: TRBV7-2
abundance: -
j_gene: TRBJ2-3
d_gene: TRBD1
CDR3aa: CASSPGQGTDTQYF
CDR3nt: TGTGCCAGCAGCCCGGGACAGGGCACAGATACGCAGTATTTT

v_gene: TRBV30
abundance: -
j_gene: TRBJ1-6
d_gene: TRBD1
CDR3aa: CAWSPKGAAHNSPLHF
CDR3nt: TGTGCCTGGAGTCCGAAGGGGGCAGCCCATAATTCACCCCTCCACTTT

v_gene: TRBV19
abundance: once
j_gene: TRBJ2-6
d_gene: TRBD1
CDR3aa: CASSDRGFGANVLTF
CDR3nt: TGTGCCAGTAGTGACAGGGGGTTCGGGGCCAACGTCCTGACTTTC

v_gene: TRBV3-1/TRBV3-2
abundance: -
j_gene: TRBJ2-3
d_gene: -
CDR3aa: CASSQGRSDTQYF
CDR3nt: TGTGCCAGCAGCCAAGGGCGGAGCGATACGCAGTATTTT

v_gene: TRBV29-1
abundance: -
j_gene: TRBJ2-1
d_gene: TRBD1
CDR3aa: CSASQGKGDNEQFF
CDR3nt: TGCAGCGCCTCACAGGGGAAGGGTGACAATGAGCAGTTCTTC

v_gene: TRBV7-9
abundance: -
j_gene: TRBJ1-3
d_gene: -
CDR3aa: CASSLKYGKTKTGNTIYF
CDR3nt: TGTGCCAGCAGCTTAAAGTATGGGAAGACTAAGACTGGAAACACCATATATTTT

v_gene: TRBV6-5
abundance: -
j_gene: TRBJ2-7
d_gene: TRBD1
CDR3aa: CAIRSTPGQINEQYF
CDR3nt: TGTGCCATCCGCTCTACCCCGGGACAGATCAACGAGCAGTACTTC

v_gene: TRBV5-1
abundance: -
j_gene: TRBJ2-5
d_gene: -
CDR3aa: CASSLVRTAQETQYF
CDR3nt: TGCGCCAGCAGCTTGGTCCGGACAGCTCAAGAGACCCAGTACTTC

v_gene: TRBV10-1
abundance: -
j_gene: TRBJ2-3
d_gene: TRBD1
CDR3aa: CASSGTGASTDTQYF
CDR3nt: TGCGCCAGCAGCGGGACAGGAGCCAGCACAGATACGCAGTATTTT

v_gene: TRBV9
abundance: few
j_gene: TRBJ2-7
d_gene: TRBD2
CDR3aa: CASSVATSGRNEQYF
CDR3nt: TGTGCCAGCAGCGTAGCTACTAGCGGGAGAAACGAGCAGTACTTC

v_gene: TRBV11-2
abundance: -
j_gene: TRBJ1-4
d_gene: TRBD1
CDR3aa: CASSLRQGNEKLFF
CDR3nt: TGTGCCAGCAGCTTAAGACAGGGAAATGAAAAACTGTTTTTT

v_gene: TRBV6-5
abundance: few
j_gene: TRBJ2-2
d_gene: TRBD2
CDR3aa: CASSSRTSGGTGELFF
CDR3nt: TGTGCCAGCAGTTCCCGGACTAGCGGGGGCACCGGGGAGCTGTTTTTT

v_gene: TRBV5-1
abundance: -
j_gene: TRBJ2-2
d_gene: TRBD1
CDR3aa: CASSLWTGNTGELFF
CDR3nt: TGCGCCAGCAGCTTGTGGACAGGGAACACCGGGGAGCTGTTTTTT

v_gene: TRBV2
abundance: -
j_gene: TRBJ1-2
d_gene: -
CDR3aa: CASRANYGYTF
CDR3nt: TGTGCCAGCAGGGCCAACTATGGCTACACCTTC

v_gene: TRBV24-1
abundance: -
j_gene: TRBJ2-1
d_gene: TRBD1
CDR3aa: CATSDWDRANEQFF
CDR3nt: TGTGCCACCAGTGATTGGGACAGGGCCAATGAGCAGTTCTTC

v_gene: TRBV5-8
abundance: few
j_gene: TRBJ1-2
d_gene: TRBD1
CDR3aa: CASSLVNRGGDYGYTF
CDR3nt: TGTGCCAGCAGCTTGGTAAACAGGGGTGGCGACTATGGCTACACCTTC

v_gene: TRBV5-1
abundance: -
j_gene: TRBJ2-1
d_gene: TRBD2
CDR3aa: CASSSELALTYNEQFF
CDR3nt: TGCGCCAGCAGCTCCGAACTAGCGCTTACCTACAATGAGCAGTTCTTC

v_gene: TRBV12-5
abundance: -
j_gene: TRBJ2-1
d_gene: TRBD2
CDR3aa: CASGLGLAGVYNEQFF
CDR3nt: TGTGCTAGTGGTTTGGGACTAGCGGGTGTCTACAATGAGCAGTTCTTC

v_gene: TRBV7-2
abundance: -
j_gene: TRBJ2-3
d_gene: TRBD2
CDR3aa: CASSSPPVAGRADTQYF
CDR3nt: TGTGCCAGCAGCTCACCGCCGGTAGCGGGACGGGCAGATACGCAGTATTTT

v_gene: TRBV6-5
abundance: -
j_gene: TRBJ2-7
d_gene: TRBD2
CDR3aa: CASSYSLAARYEQYF
CDR3nt: TGTGCCAGCAGTTACTCACTAGCGGCAAGATACGAGCAGTACTTC

v_gene: TRBV11-2
abundance: few
j_gene: TRBJ2-5
d_gene: -
CDR3aa: CASSLEAGARVTQYF
CDR3nt: TGTGCCAGCAGCTTAGAGGCAGGGGCCAGGGTGACCCAGTACTTC

v_gene: TRBV2
abundance: -
j_gene: TRBJ1-3
d_gene: -
CDR3aa: CASRTDFSGNTIYF
CDR3nt: TGTGCCAGCAGAACGGACTTCTCTGGAAACACCATATATTTT

v_gene: TRBV6-1
abundance: -
j_gene: TRBJ2-2
d_gene: -
CDR3aa: CASSVAGPPDTGELFF
CDR3nt: TGTGCCAGCAGTGTTGCAGGGCCCCCTGACACCGGGGAGCTGTTTTTT

v_gene: TRBV5-1
abundance: -
j_gene: TRBJ1-2
d_gene: -
CDR3aa: CASSLGIGSPNYGYTF
CDR3nt: TGCGCCAGCAGCTTGGGAATCGGTTCCCCGAACTATGGCTACACCTTC

v_gene: TRBV7-9
abundance: -
j_gene: TRBJ2-7
d_gene: -
CDR3aa: CASSSAREWYEQYF
CDR3nt: TGTGCCAGCAGCTCCGCAAGGGAGTGGTACGAGCAGTACTTC

v_gene: TRBV5-1
abundance: -
j_gene: TRBJ2-5
d_gene: -
CDR3aa: CASSPSSGLEETQYF
CDR3nt: TGCGCCAGCAGTCCGTCGTCGGGACTGGAAGAGACCCAGTACTTC

v_gene: TRBV4-1
abundance: once
j_gene: TRBJ2-3
d_gene: TRBD2
CDR3aa: CASSPKRESADTQYF
CDR3nt: TGCGCCAGCAGCCCTAAGCGGGAGTCGGCGGATACGCAGTATTTT

v_gene: TRBV4-3
abundance: -
j_gene: TRBJ1-5
d_gene: TRBD1
CDR3aa: CASSQRTGNNQPQHF
CDR3nt: TGCGCCAGCAGCCAGCGGACAGGGAACAATCAGCCCCAGCATTTT

v_gene: TRBV5-1
abundance: -
j_gene: TRBJ2-7
d_gene: -
CDR3aa: CASSLVGRDVPEQYF
CDR3nt: TGCGCCAGCAGCTTGGTTGGCAGGGATGTTCCCGAGCAGTACTTC

v_gene: TRBV5-4
abundance: -
j_gene: TRBJ1-2
d_gene: TRBD1
CDR3aa: CASSLVGTVYGYTF
CDR3nt: TGTGCCAGCAGCTTGGTGGGGACAGTCTATGGCTACACCTTC

v_gene: TRBV4-1
abundance: once
j_gene: TRBJ2-3
d_gene: TRBD1
CDR3aa: CASSLSGTGSSTDTQYF
CDR3nt: TGCGCCAGCAGCCTATCCGGGACAGGGTCTAGCACAGATACGCAGTATTTT

v_gene: TRBV7-9
abundance: few
j_gene: TRBJ2-7
d_gene: TRBD1
CDR3aa: CASSSGQAPYEQYF
CDR3nt: TGTGCCAGCAGCTCAGGACAGGCGCCCTACGAGCAGTACTTC

v_gene: TRBV5-6
abundance: -
j_gene: TRBJ2-7
d_gene: TRBD2
CDR3aa: CASSSPMAGEAGEQYF
CDR3nt: TGTGCCAGCAGCTCACCCATGGCGGGGGAGGCTGGTGAGCAGTACTTC

v_gene: TRBV5-4
abundance: -
j_gene: TRBJ2-5
d_gene: -
CDR3aa: CASSWKARRPGQETQYF
CDR3nt: TGTGCCAGCAGCTGGAAAGCTCGCCGGCCGGGGCAAGAGACCCAGTACTTC

v_gene: TRBV2
abundance: -
j_gene: TRBJ2-7
d_gene: TRBD1
CDR3aa: CASRPQGAGQYF
CDR3nt: TGTGCCAGCAGGCCCCAGGGGGCGGGGCAGTACTTC

v_gene: TRBV6-6
abundance: once
j_gene: TRBJ2-7
d_gene: TRBD1
CDR3aa: CASSYRTGDHEQYF
CDR3nt: TGTGCCAGCAGTTACCGTACAGGGGACCACGAGCAGTACTTC

v_gene: TRBV29-1
abundance: -
j_gene: TRBJ2-3
d_gene: -
CDR3aa: CSVGKSTSTDTQYF
CDR3nt: TGCAGCGTTGGGAAGTCGACTAGCACAGATACGCAGTATTTT

v_gene: TRBV4-1
abundance: -
j_gene: TRBJ2-3
d_gene: TRBD1
CDR3aa: CASSQGPGGMVTDTQYF
CDR3nt: TGCGCCAGCAGCCAAGGCCCAGGGGGAATGGTAACAGATACGCAGTATTTT

v_gene: TRBV23-1
abundance: -
j_gene: TRBJ2-7
d_gene: -
CDR3aa: CASSQLAEGHEQYF
CDR3nt: TGCGCCAGCAGTCAATTAGCGGAAGGCCACGAGCAGTACTTC

v_gene: TRBV11-2
abundance: -
j_gene: TRBJ2-1
d_gene: -
CDR3aa: CASSLTGSRYNEQFF
CDR3nt: TGTGCCAGCAGCTTAACAGGGTCTCGGTACAATGAGCAGTTCTTC

v_gene: TRBV7-2
abundance: -
j_gene: TRBJ2-1
d_gene: -
CDR3aa: CASSSLGTGNNEQFF
CDR3nt: TGTGCCAGCAGCTCCCTAGGGACTGGTAACAATGAGCAGTTCTTC

v_gene: TRBV4-3
abundance: -
j_gene: TRBJ1-6
d_gene: TRBD1
CDR3aa: CASSQDTGTGGNSPLHF
CDR3nt: TGCGCCAGCAGCCAGGACACCGGGACAGGGGGAAATTCACCCCTCCACTTT

v_gene: TRBV6-5
abundance: few
j_gene: TRBJ1-2
d_gene: TRBD1
CDR3aa: CASSIGQGAGGYTF
CDR3nt: TGTGCCAGCAGTATCGGACAGGGGGCTGGTGGCTACACCTTC

v_gene: TRBV25-1
abundance: -
j_gene: TRBJ2-1
d_gene: TRBD1
CDR3aa: CASSQGAHNEQFF
CDR3nt: TGTGCCAGCAGTCAGGGGGCCCACAATGAGCAGTTCTTC

v_gene: TRBV6-2/TRBV6-3
abundance: few
j_gene: TRBJ1-5
d_gene: TRBD1
CDR3aa: CASSYVDRDNQPQHF
CDR3nt: TGTGCCAGCAGTTACGTCGACAGGGACAATCAGCCCCAGCATTTT